This T cell receptor beta chain was recovered during a study of blood T cell repertoires in COVID-19. Per the germline V gene, CDR1 is SGHRS and CDR2 is YFSETQ. J lost 8 bases, V lost 5 bases, and 6 bases had no gene match. CDR3 size: 12 residues. TCRdb's copy holds only in-frame clones and misses some; the assay was immunoSEQ multiplex PCR. The table has 200,000 to 250,000 clones, 65% to 90% seen once. The sample consisted of peripheral blood. The genes are TRBV5-1 and TRBJ1-2; 7 nucleotides align to TRBD1. The source of this sequence is a man aged 45-65 years with active or convalescent COVID-19. The CDR3 region has the DNA TGCGCCAGCAGAGAGGGGGCCGGGGGCTACACCTTC. Translation gives CASREGAGGYTF.